This T cell receptor beta chain was documented in a study of cytomegalovirus exposure and HLA in healthy donors. In the study overall: There were more than 350 genotyped donors. Of these, 81% fell in the genetic ancestry cluster associated with self-reported Caucasian donors.

Germline trimming cut 6 bases from V and 7 bases from J; bases unmatched to any gene: 7. CDR1 WSHSY and CDR2 SAAADI come from the germline V gene. The CDR3 loop spans 14 amino acids. PCR primers comprised 60 Vbeta and 13 Jbeta primers. Here immunoSEQ multiplex PCR was the method, and the copy in TCRdb shows in-frame clones only, minus some. Of 150,000 to 200,000 clones in the sample, roughly 72% were seen once. This clone occurred a few times. Input material: PBMCs. The gene calls are TRBV10-2 and TRBJ1-4; 8 bases match TRBD1. The receptor's source is a man aged 25-45 years in good health and CMV-seronegative. Here the CDR3 DNA reads TGCGCCAGCAGAACCGGGACAGGCGGTGAAAAACTGTTTTTT. It specifies CASRTGTGGEKLFF.